The clone carrying this T cell receptor (beta chain) came up a few times. These data are taken from a study of T cell repertoires in cytomegalovirus infection. Study-level information: TCR beta signatures that were public indicated CMV infection and matching HLA type.

The CDR3 contains 14 residues. Germline assignment: CDR1 SGHAT and CDR2 FQNNGV. Trimming took 3 bases from V and 3 from J, leaving 12 bases between them. MiXCR, run by TCRdb on the reads, gives a single entry per CDR3 protein. Of approximately 260,000 distinct CDR3 sequences listed, about 18% are singletons. Sequenced input: CD8+ T cells from PBMCs. This receptor was obtained from a human donor in good health (CMV status not recorded). Some clones in this sample may be carry-over from other donors' samples. This chain links TRBV11-2 with TRBJ2-7; possibly TRBD1 or TRBD2 for D (5 bases each). Here the CDR3 reads CASSFGAADYEQYF. The CDR3 region has the DNA TGTGCCAGCAGCTTCGGGGCAGCTGACTACGAGCAGTACTTC. Full variable domain (remainder filled in from reference TRBV11-2 and TRBJ2-7): EAGVAQSPRYKIIEKRQSVAFWCNPISGHATLYWYQQILGQGPKLLIQFQNNGVVDDSQLPKDRFSAERLKGVDSTLKIQPAKLEDSAVYLCASSFGAADYEQYFGPGTRLTVT.